The rows below give T cell receptor beta chains drawn from one sample of a study of blood T cell repertoires in COVID-19. Method: immunoSEQ multiplex PCR; TCRdb's copy keeps in-frame clones and lacks some. Of about 77,000 clones in the sample, about 88% are singletons; the top ten hold 15% to 20%. The specimen was peripheral blood. The receptor set was obtained from a woman of 80 years or more with active or convalescent COVID-19. The CDR3 runs from the conserved cysteine through the conserved F or W. D genes are given only for firm matches. The size field is filled for only some rows; it gives once, few, many or a size class.

d_gene	abundance	v_gene	j_gene	CDR3aa	CDR3nt
.	once	TRBV5-6	TRBJ1-1	CASSLVPPRTEAFF	TGTGCCAGCAGCTTGGTTCCCCCCAGGACTGAAGCTTTCTTT
TRBD1	.	TRBV28	TRBJ2-7	CASRGQVYEQYF	TGTGCCAGCAGGGGACAGGTCTACGAGCAGTACTTC
.	once	TRBV19	TRBJ1-2	CASSMAMDIRVYGYTF	TGTGCCAGTAGTATGGCCATGGACATCCGAGTCTATGGCTACACCTTC
.	.	TRBV7-9	TRBJ2-3	CASSSRPGLSTDTQYF	TGTGCCAGCAGCTCACGGCCGGGACTCAGCACAGATACGCAGTATTTT
.	.	TRBV5-6	TRBJ2-7	CASSLGESSYEQYF	TGTGCCAGCAGCTTAGGGGAATCCAGCTACGAGCAGTACTTC
TRBD2	once	TRBV9	TRBJ2-3	CASTLGGGPEDTQYF	TGTGCCAGCACCCTGGGGGGGGGACCTGAGGATACGCAGTATTTT
TRBD1	.	TRBV5-4	TRBJ1-1	CASSFRDRNTEAFF	TGTGCCAGCAGCTTCCGGGACAGGAACACTGAAGCTTTCTTT
TRBD1	.	TRBV19	TRBJ1-2	CASLTGGNGYTF	TGTGCCAGCCTTACAGGGGGTAATGGCTACACCTTC
.	.	TRBV29-1	TRBJ1-2	CSVGTPGVGGYTF	TGCAGCGTTGGCACCCCAGGGGTAGGCGGCTACACCTTC
.	.	TRBV2	TRBJ1-4	CASSVLRGPNEKLFF	TGTGCCAGCAGTGTCCTCAGGGGCCCTAATGAAAAACTGTTTTTT
.	.	TRBV30	TRBJ2-7	CAWSAGSYEQYF	TGTGCCTGGAGTGCCGGCTCCTACGAGCAGTACTTC
.	.	TRBV3-1/TRBV3-2	TRBJ1-6	CASSPGRATSPLHF	TGTGCCAGCAGCCCCGGGAGGGCGACTTCACCCCTCCACTTT
TRBD1	.	TRBV5-3	TRBJ2-2	CARSLVTGADTGELFF	TGTGCCAGAAGCTTAGTTACAGGGGCTGACACCGGGGAGCTGTTTTTT
.	.	TRBV4-1	TRBJ1-5	CASSQGPSVAKPQHF	TGCGCCAGCAGCCAAGGTCCCTCCGTAGCAAAGCCCCAGCATTTT
.	.	TRBV5-6	TRBJ2-3	CASSPVGGDTQYF	TGTGCCAGCAGCCCGGTGGGGGGAGATACGCAGTATTTT
.	.	TRBV5-1	TRBJ1-4	CASKQTEPNEKLFF	TGCGCCAGCAAACAGACAGAACCTAATGAAAAACTGTTTTTT
TRBD1	.	TRBV4-3	TRBJ1-2	CASSHETGTNYGYTF	TGCGCCAGCAGCCATGAGACAGGGACTAACTATGGCTACACCTTC
.	.	TRBV6-5	TRBJ2-2	CASSYRSSVTGELFF	TGTGCCAGCAGTTACCGATCTAGCGTCACCGGGGAGCTGTTTTTT
.	.	TRBV19	TRBJ2-2	CASSGRSSTGELFF	TGTGCCAGTAGCGGCAGGTCGAGCACCGGGGAGCTGTTTTTT
.	.	TRBV7-3	TRBJ2-3	CASSLLGGGTDTQYF	TGTGCCAGCAGCTTATTAGGAGGAGGCACAGATACGCAGTATTTT
TRBD1	.	TRBV28	TRBJ2-5	CASRSAGTGLKTQYF	TGTGCCAGCAGGTCAGCCGGGACAGGGCTAAAGACCCAGTACTTC
TRBD2	.	TRBV7-2	TRBJ2-7	CASSLERGPSYEQYF	TGTGCCAGCAGCTTAGAGCGGGGGCCCTCCTACGAGCAGTACTTC
.	.	TRBV7-9	TRBJ1-1	CASSLTGGEPNTEAFF	TGTGCCAGCAGCTTAACGGGGGGCGAACCGAACACTGAAGCTTTCTTT
TRBD1	once	TRBV11-3	TRBJ2-7	CASSLDEGTVPYEQYF	TGTGCCAGCAGCTTAGATGAGGGGACAGTCCCCTACGAGCAGTACTTC
.	.	TRBV9	TRBJ2-7	CASSVGTAPYEQYF	TGTGCCAGCAGCGTAGGGACAGCCCCCTACGAGCAGTACTTC
.	.	TRBV9	TRBJ2-1	CASSVDSGSYNEQFF	TGTGCCAGCAGCGTAGACTCTGGCTCCTACAATGAGCAGTTCTTC
TRBD1	.	TRBV4-3	TRBJ1-2	CASSHKTGGQGYGYTF	TGCGCCAGCAGCCACAAAACAGGGGGGCAGGGTTATGGCTACACCTTC
.	.	TRBV6-5	TRBJ1-5	CASTYQSPNQPQHF	TGTGCCAGCACCTACCAAAGCCCGAATCAGCCCCAGCATTTT
TRBD2	.	TRBV18	TRBJ2-7	CASSPLSGGGNYEQYF	TGTGCCAGCTCACCACTGAGCGGCGGGGGGAACTACGAGCAGTACTTC
.	.	TRBV27	TRBJ1-6	CASRPLRDNSPLHF	TGTGCCAGCAGGCCCCTCCGGGATAATTCACCCCTCCACTTT
.	.	TRBV28	TRBJ2-2	CASSLRWSGELFF	TGTGCCAGCAGTTTACGGTGGTCCGGGGAGCTGTTTTTT
.	.	TRBV3-1/TRBV3-2	TRBJ2-7	CASRRGGSYEQYF	TGTGCCAGCAGGAGGGGGGGGTCCTACGAGCAGTACTTC
.	.	TRBV7-9	TRBJ2-3	CASSLDQGGADTQYF	TGTGCCAGCAGCTTAGATCAGGGTGGCGCAGATACGCAGTATTTT
TRBD2	.	TRBV19	TRBJ2-3	CASSIGTRSSTDTQYF	TGTGCCAGTAGTATCGGGACTAGGAGTAGCACAGATACGCAGTATTTT
TRBD1	few	TRBV28	TRBJ2-4	CASSRMMSRGIQNIQYF	TGTGCCAGCAGCCGAATGATGAGCAGGGGGATCCAAAACATTCAGTACTTC
TRBD1	.	TRBV27	TRBJ2-7	CASSFSPGGVGSYEQYF	TGTGCCAGCAGTTTTTCACCAGGGGGAGTCGGGTCCTACGAGCAGTACTTC
.	.	TRBV6-5	TRBJ1-5	CASSPTGDGNQPQHF	TGTGCCAGCAGCCCGACAGGTGATGGCAATCAGCCCCAGCATTTT
.	.	TRBV5-1	TRBJ1-1	CASSFDTGTIRNTEAFF	TGCGCCAGCAGCTTCGACACAGGGACGATTCGAAACACTGAAGCTTTCTTT
.	few	TRBV2	TRBJ1-2	CASSLVPSYF	TGTGCCAGCAGCCTAGTCCCCTCCTACTTC
TRBD1	.	TRBV18	TRBJ1-2	CASSPQGQDRVDGYTF	TGTGCCAGCTCACCTCAAGGCCAGGACAGGGTAGATGGCTACACCTTC
.	.	TRBV5-6	TRBJ1-3	CASSIGIPSGNTIYF	TGTGCCAGCAGCATCGGGATACCCTCTGGAAACACCATATATTTT
TRBD1	few	TRBV5-1	TRBJ1-2	CASSLPGGGGYTF	TGCGCCAGCAGCTTACCAGGGGGCGGAGGCTACACCTTC
TRBD1	.	TRBV6-5	TRBJ2-7	CASRDREHEQYF	TGTGCCAGCAGGGACAGGGAGCACGAGCAGTACTTC
TRBD1	.	TRBV3-1/TRBV3-2	TRBJ1-2	CASSQRGQGAARGYTF	TGTGCCAGCAGCCAAAGGGGACAGGGGGCGGCTAGGGGCTACACCTTC
.	.	TRBV19	TRBJ1-4	CASSAYRATNEKLFF	TGTGCCAGTAGTGCCTACAGGGCAACTAATGAAAAACTGTTTTTT
.	.	TRBV30	TRBJ1-5	CAWSVEANQPQHF	TGTGCCTGGAGTGTGGAGGCCAATCAGCCCCAGCATTTT
TRBD2	.	TRBV24-1	TRBJ2-1	CATSDRTSRYNEQFF	TGTGCCACCAGTGACCGGACTAGCAGATACAATGAGCAGTTCTTC
.	.	TRBV19	TRBJ2-6	CASRGSLWRASGANVLTF	TGTGCCAGTAGGGGATCTTTGTGGCGGGCCTCTGGGGCCAACGTCCTGACTTTC
.	.	TRBV10-1	TRBJ2-7	CASSGRGPCYEQYF	TGCGCCAGCAGTGGAAGAGGGCCCTGCTACGAGCAGTACTTC
TRBD1	.	TRBV29-1	TRBJ1-2	CSVEKQGAGYGYTF	TGCAGCGTTGAAAAACAGGGGGCTGGGTATGGCTACACCTTC
TRBD2	.	TRBV5-1	TRBJ2-2	CASSASVAGGLAGELFF	TGCGCCAGCAGCGCGTCCGTAGCGGGGGGTCTGGCCGGGGAGCTGTTTTTT
.	.	TRBV6-2/TRBV6-3	TRBJ1-1	CASSSIRQTPNTEAFF	TGTGCCAGCAGCTCCATAAGACAAACACCGAACACTGAAGCTTTCTTT
.	once	TRBV28	TRBJ1-2	CASSLGPGHTTYYGYTF	TGTGCCAGCAGTTTGGGCCCGGGACACACAACCTACTATGGCTACACCTTC